A single T cell receptor (beta chain) is shown here with its context. This record comes from a study of T cell changes during pregnancy in multiple sclerosis. Sequencing used immunoSEQ multiplex PCR; TCRdb keeps in-frame clones, though not all of them. Among tens of thousands of clones listed, 85% to 90% were seen once. CDR1 KGHSH and CDR2 LQKENI come from the germline V gene. The CDR3 runs 14 residues. Trimming took 1 base from V and 1 from J, leaving 7 bases between them. This sample comprised CD4+ T cells from peripheral blood mononuclear cells, obtained in the first trimester of pregnancy. The source of this sequence is a female donor with multiple sclerosis, enrolled in a pregnancy study. The chain couples TRBV18 to TRBJ1-1; tentative D call: TRBD1 (5 bases). In nucleotides, the CDR3 is TGTGCCAGCTCACCACGGGGCCAGAACACTGAAGCTTTCTTT. Encoded protein: CASSPRGQNTEAFF.